The 9 T cell receptor beta chains listed next were all sequenced from one sample in a study of blood T cell repertoires in COVID-19. Measured with immunoSEQ multiplex PCR; TCRdb has only the in-frame clones, and not every one. The sample has 200,000 to 300,000 clones, approximately 86% seen once. Specimen: peripheral blood. The receptors come from a woman aged 25-40 years with acute or convalescent COVID-19.

This rearrangement joins TRBV7-9 to TRBJ2-3, with 7 bases that match TRBD1. The CDR3 has 16 amino acids. Germline V gene data show CDR1 as SEHNR and CDR2 as FQNEAQ (reference sequence). V dropped 4 bases and J dropped 3; count of bases not matched to a gene: 10. CDR3 sequence (DNA): TGTGCCAGCAGCTCTCTCGACAGGGTGGGGACAGATACGCAGTATTTT. Its protein is CASSSLDRVGTDTQYF.

The chain couples TRBV5-1 to TRBJ1-2; 10 bases agree with TRBD1. This CDR3 region has 14 residues. Germline values: CDR1 SGHRS, CDR2 YFSETQ. The V and J ends lost 4 bases and 4 bases, in that order; junction bases with no gene match: 4. CDR3 residues: CASSGQGEGYGYTF. CDR3 DNA sequence: TGCGCCAGCAGCGGACAGGGGGAAGGCTATGGCTACACCTTC.

V is TRBV6-2 or TRBV6-3 and J is TRBJ1-2, with 7 bases fitting TRBD1. Germline lookup yields CDR1 MNHEY and CDR2 SVGEGT. This CDR3 is 15 amino acids long. Unmatched junction bases numbered 7, after V lost 0 bases and J lost 6 bases. The CDR3: CASSYSRQGWDGYTF. The CDR3 DNA follows: TGTGCCAGCAGTTACTCGAGACAGGGTTGGGATGGCTACACCTTC.

V and J are TRBV18 and TRBJ2-5; D is ambiguous. This CDR3 region has 14 residues. Trimming left V 5 bases short and J 4 bases short, with 14 bases between. Germline CDR1 and CDR2: KGHSH and LQKENI. The CDR3 region has the DNA TGTGCCAGCTCAGCCCTTGGAGCGAGAGAGACCCAGTACTTC. Protein: CASSALGARETQYF.

This clone was detected once. V and J are TRBV2 and TRBJ1-2; unclear D gene. Trimming removed 2 bases at V and 3 bases at J, with 7 bases between. The CDR3 contains 13 residues. Germline assignment: CDR1 SNHLY and CDR2 FYNNEI. This CDR3 is CASSENRDYGYTF. The DNA for the CDR3 is TGTGCCAGCAGTGAAAACAGAGACTATGGCTACACCTTC.

The V and J genes are TRBV7-3 and TRBJ2-2; TRBD1 is a possible D gene (5 bases). Trimming took 5 bases from V and 5 from J, leaving 15 bases between them. The germline CDR1 and CDR2 sequences are SGHTA and FQGTGA. The CDR3 has 15 amino acids. The CDR3 nucleotides read TGTGCCAGCAGCCCTTGGGGCGATGGGACCGGGGAGCTGTTTTTT. It specifies CASSPWGDGTGELFF. Full variable domain (rest looked up from reference TRBV7-3 and TRBJ2-2): GAGVSQTPSNKVTEKGKYVELRCDPISGHTALYWYRQSLGQGPEFLIYFQGTGAADDSGLPNDRFFAVRPEGSVSTLKIQRTERGDSAVYLCASSPWGDGTGELFFGEGSRLTVL.

This rearrangement joins TRBV18 to TRBJ1-3; D might be TRBD1 (5 bases). V lost 3 bases and J lost 0, with 9 bases in between. The CDR3 is made up of 15 amino acids. Per germline, CDR1 KGHSH and CDR2 LQKENI. For the CDR3, the DNA is TGTGCCAGCTCACCGGCAGGGAACTCTGGAAACACCATATATTTT. Protein: CASSPAGNSGNTIYF.

V gene TRBV7-9 combines with J gene TRBJ2-7, with D perhaps matching TRBD1 (6 bases). Looked up from germline, CDR1 is SEHNR and CDR2 is FQNEAQ (reference sequence). Trimming removed 5 bases from V and 3 bases from J, with 14 bases in between. The CDR3 spans 14 residues. CDR3 coding DNA: TGTGCCAGCAGCAAGGGGGACCACGACTACGAGCAGTACTTC. This translates into CASSKGDHDYEQYF. Looking up the rest from reference TRBV7-9 and TRBJ2-7 gives the full variable domain: DTGVSQNPRHKITKRGQNVTFRCDPISEHNRLYWYRQTLGQGPEFLTYFQNEAQLEKSRLLSDRFSAERPKGSFSTLEIQRTEQGDSAMYLCASSKGDHDYEQYFGPGTRLTVT.

CDR3 in amino acids: CASSVVLAGSGEQFF. The CDR3 nucleotides are TGTGCCAGCAGCGTAGTTCTAGCGGGATCGGGTGAGCAGTTCTTC. The V and J genes are TRBV9 and TRBJ2-1; 9 nucleotides agree with TRBD2. The CDR3 extends over 15 amino acids. J lost 9 bases, V lost 0 bases, and 7 bases had no gene match. Looked up from germline, CDR1 is SGDLS and CDR2 is YYNGEE.